These 23 T cell receptor beta chains originate from one sample sequenced in a study of cytomegalovirus exposure and HLA in healthy donors. Primers: 60 Vbeta forward and 13 Jbeta reverse. Data came from immunoSEQ multiplex PCR; TCRdb stores just in-frame clones and leaves some out. The sample lists about 120,000 clones, 15% occurring once. Specimen: PBMCs. Receptor source: a woman aged 18-30 years in good health and CMV-seronegative.

Only a few counts were recorded for this clone. The chain is built from TRBV6-6 and TRBJ1-2, with 8 bases identical to TRBD1. This CDR3 has 12 amino acids. Germline V gene data show CDR1 as MNHNY and CDR2 as SVGAGI (reference sequence). The junction had 9 bases not matched to a gene; V was cut back by 6 bases and J by 12 bases. The CDR3 is CASRKPTGDDTF. For the CDR3, the DNA is TGTGCCAGCAGAAAACCGACAGGGGACGACACCTTC.

This sequence joins TRBV18 and TRBJ1-1; TRBD1 is a possible D gene (5 bases). The CDR3 has 12 amino acids. V gave up 6 bases and J gave up 3 bases, with 8 bases separating them. The germline gives CDR1 KGHSH, CDR2 LQKENI. CDR3 nucleotide sequence: TGTGCCAGCTCCCGGGGGTACACTGAAGCTTTCTTT. Translated, it gives CASSRGYTEAFF.

This chain connects TRBV6-5 to TRBJ2-2; a weak D match, TRBD1 (6 bases). This CDR3 spans 15 amino acids. V shed 7 bases and J shed 0 bases, with 12 bases lying between them. Germline values: CDR1 MNHEY, CDR2 SVGAGI. As DNA, the CDR3 is TGTGCCAGCACCTGGGACACAGCGAACACCGGGGAGCTGTTTTTT. Translated: CASTWDTANTGELFF.

This clone showed up just a few times. The J gene is TRBJ2-3, the V gene TRBV7-7; D is unresolved. Germline CDR1 and CDR2: SSHAT and FNYEAQ (reference sequence). This CDR3 is built from 13 residues. V was trimmed by 2 bases and J by 5 bases, leaving 8 bases between them. This CDR3 reads CASSLIPEDTQYF. As DNA, the CDR3 is TGTGCCAGCAGCTTAATCCCAGAAGATACGCAGTATTTT.

This chain links TRBV6-4 with TRBJ2-7, with D perhaps matching TRBD2 (5 bases). CDR1 is MRHNA, CDR2 SNTAGT, per germline. The CDR3 runs to 12 residues. The V end was cut by 4 bases, the J end by 6 bases, with 10 bases between. The CDR3 coding sequence is TGTGCCAGCAGTGGACCTAGCCCCGAGCAGTACTTC. This sequence encodes CASSGPSPEQYF.

This chain uses TRBV2 with TRBJ1-5; tentatively, D is TRBD1 (6 bases). Germline CDR1 SNHLY, CDR2 FYNNEI. The CDR3 spans 15 residues. V lost 4 bases and J 7 bases, leaving 17 bases between the germline ends. CDR3 coding DNA: TGTGCCAGCAGTGTTAACGGACAGTCGGGACAGCCCCAGCATTTT. This sequence encodes CASSVNGQSGQPQHF.

This rearrangement joins TRBV6-5 to TRBJ2-2; 7 bases agree with TRBD1. V dropped 3 bases and J dropped 2; count of bases not matched to a gene: 3. The CDR3 runs to 15 residues. Germline V gene lookup returns CDR1 MNHEY and CDR2 SVGAGI. CDR3 sequence reads: CASSYKGANTGELFF. In DNA form, the CDR3 reads TGTGCCAGCAGTTATAAGGGGGCAAACACCGGGGAGCTGTTTTTT.

J is TRBJ2-5 and V is TRBV13; 8 positions match TRBD1. V lost 5 bases and J lost 3; bases outside the gene matches: 2. Germline loops: CDR1 PRHDT, CDR2 FYEKMQ (reference sequence). There are 13 residues in the CDR3. CDR3 in DNA: TGTGCCAGCAGCCTGGACAGGGAAGAGACCCAGTACTTC. This codes for CASSLDREETQYF.

A note on this clone: An end of the junction differs from the germline gene, which may be a read error. The chain uses TRBV5-6 and TRBJ1-6, with 8 bases that match TRBD1. Germline CDR1 and CDR2: SGHDT and YYEEEE. This CDR3 has 15 residues. The CDR3: CASSLAQGENSPIHF. The CDR3, as DNA: TGTGCCAGCAGCTTGGCACAGGGGGAAAATTCACCCATCCACTTT. Combining the CDR3 with reference TRBV5-6 and TRBJ1-6 gives the whole variable domain DAGVTQSPTHLIKTRGQQVTLRCSPKSGHDTVSWYQQALGQGPQFIFQYYEEEERQRGNFPDRFSGHQFPNYSSELNVNALLLGDSALYLCASSLAQGENSPIHFGNGTRLTVT.

The V and J genes are TRBV19 and TRBJ1-5; the D is unclear. The CDR3 length is 17 residues. Germline CDR1 reads LNHDA; CDR2 reads SQIVND (reference sequence). V gave up 0 bases and J gave up 0 bases, with 12 bases separating them. Written as DNA, the CDR3 is TGTGCCAGTAGTATAGATGTAGACCAGGTTAGCAATCAGCCCCAGCATTTT. Its protein product is CASSIDVDQVSNQPQHF. Complete variable domain (other parts from reference TRBV19 and TRBJ1-5): DGGITQSPKYLFRKEGQNVTLSCEQNLNHDAMYWYRQDPGQGLRLIYYSQIVNDFQKGDIAEGYSVSREKKESFPLTVTSAQKNPTAFYLCASSIDVDQVSNQPQHFGDGTRLSIL.

This chain's CDR3 is CASSVALDTWGTDTQYF. The CDR3 DNA reads as TGTGCCAGCAGCGTAGCTCTTGACACGTGGGGCACAGATACGCAGTATTTT. V gene TRBV9 combines with J gene TRBJ2-3; D remains ambiguous. V lost 0 bases to trimming and J lost 1 base, with 15 bases between them. This CDR3 is built from 17 residues. The germline V gene encodes CDR1 SGDLS and CDR2 YYNGEE.

This clone came up a few times. V and J are TRBV7-2 and TRBJ2-7; D is perhaps TRBD1 (5 bases). The CDR3 covers 14 residues. Germline V gives CDR1 SGHTA, CDR2 FQGNSA. V was shortened by 0 bases and J by 2 bases, with 8 bases between the two germline ends. CDR3 DNA: TGTGCCAGCAGCTTAGCAGGGGTCGCCTACGAGCAGTACTTC. Protein sequence: CASSLAGVAYEQYF. Complete variable domain (other parts from reference TRBV7-2 and TRBJ2-7): GAGVSQSPSNKVTEKGKDVELRCDPISGHTALYWYRQSLGQGLEFLIYFQGNSAPDKSGLPSDRFSAERTGGSVSTLTIQRTQQEDSAVYLCASSLAGVAYEQYFGPGTRLTVT.

This clone was seen more than once but under ten times. The V gene is TRBV2, the J gene TRBJ2-5; weak D call: TRBD1 (5 bases). The CDR3 has 14 amino acids. V was trimmed by 2 bases and J by 6 bases, leaving 13 bases between them. Germline lookup yields CDR1 SNHLY and CDR2 FYNNEI. The CDR3 DNA is TGTGCCAGCAGTGAATTTTTAGGGGCCAAGACCCAGTACTTC. Protein product: CASSEFLGAKTQYF.

The chain carries TRBV5-1 and TRBJ2-7; TRBD2 aligns across 11 bases. The germline CDR1 and CDR2 sequences are SGHRS and YFSETQ. The CDR3 contains 17 residues. Here the CDR3 reads CASSPPTSGRSSYEQYF. The DNA of the CDR3 is TGCGCTTCCTCCCCTCCTACTAGCGGGAGAAGCTCCTACGAGCAGTACTTC.

CDR3 coding DNA: TGCGCCAGCAGTGAAGGCAGGGGATCAGGAAACACCATATATTTT. Its protein is CASSEGRGSGNTIYF. This rearrangement joins TRBV10-2 to TRBJ1-3; perhaps TRBD1 as D (6 bases). Germline loops: CDR1 WSHSY, CDR2 SAAADI. The CDR3 totals 15 residues. The V and J ends lost 3 bases and 4 bases respectively, with 13 bases between them.

This chain joins TRBV27 and TRBJ2-3, with D perhaps matching TRBD1 (5 bases). Deletions cut 11 bases from V and 7 bases from J, with 25 bases between. From germline, CDR1 is MNHEY and CDR2 SMNVEV (reference sequence). This CDR3 spans 15 amino acids. CDR3 sequence: CAASDVGAVLHTQYF. DNA for the CDR3: TGTGCCGCATCCGATGTAGGGGCCGTGCTGCATACGCAGTATTTT.

This clone has just a few counts. The V and J genes are TRBV6-5 and TRBJ1-6, with D uncertain. CDR3 size: 14 residues. Trimming took 7 bases from V and 1 from J, leaving 8 bases between them. Germline CDR1 and CDR2: MNHEY and SVGAGI. CDR3 residues: CASTFGSYNSPLHF. In DNA form, the CDR3 reads TGTGCCAGCACCTTCGGGTCCTATAATTCACCCCTCCACTTT.

This clone has a handful of counts. The genes are TRBV7-3 and TRBJ2-2, with unresolved D. CDR3 length: 15 amino acids. Trimming took off 4 bases at V and 0 bases at J, with 9 bases between the two ends. Germline V CDR1 and CDR2: SGHTA, FQGTGA. CDR3 nucleotides: TGTGCCAGCAGCTCCCGTTCCGCGAACACCGGGGAGCTGTTTTTT. It codes for CASSSRSANTGELFF.

The CDR3 region is CASSSSSGTGSTYGYTF. The CDR3 region has the DNA TGCGCCAGCAGCTCTAGCTCCGGGACAGGGAGTACCTATGGCTACACCTTC. The J gene is TRBJ1-2, the V gene TRBV5-1; 9 nucleotides match TRBD1. CDR1 is SGHRS, CDR2 YFSETQ, per germline. V was pared by 3 bases and J by 4 bases, with 13 bases of the junction left unmatched. CDR3 length: 17 residues.

This clone has a handful of counts. CDR3 protein: CATSRDLMDRVNQPQHF. For the CDR3, the DNA is TGTGCCACCAGCAGAGATCTGATGGACAGGGTAAATCAGCCCCAGCATTTT. The rearrangement uses TRBV15 and TRBJ1-5; 8 nucleotides match TRBD1. Germline V gene lookup returns CDR1 LNHNV and CDR2 YYDKDF (reference sequence). V shed 0 bases and J 4 bases; nucleotides not matched to a gene: 8. CDR3 length: 17 residues.

This chain uses TRBV29-1 with TRBJ1-1; a possible D gene is TRBD1 (5 bases). Germline lookup yields CDR1 SQVTM and CDR2 ANQGSEA. V was clipped by 1 base and J by 5 bases, with 11 bases between them. This CDR3 has 13 residues. The chain's CDR3 is CSVEGAGMTEAFF. The CDR3 nucleotides read TGCAGCGTTGAAGGGGCAGGGATGACTGAAGCTTTCTTT.

The chain combines TRBV7-2 with TRBJ1-5; D ambiguous. The V end was cut by 2 bases, the J end by 3 bases, with 8 bases between. This CDR3 is 14 amino acids long. CDR1 SGHTA and CDR2 FQGNSA come from the germline V gene. CDR3 sequence (DNA): TGTGCCAGCAGCTTACGAGGAGACAATCAGCCCCAGCATTTT. Amino acids: CASSLRGDNQPQHF.

The chain recombines TRBV9 with TRBJ1-2; possible D gene TRBD1, 5 bases. V lost 0 bases, J lost 3 bases, and 12 bases lay in between. From germline, CDR1 is SGDLS and CDR2 YYNGEE. This CDR3 is built from 15 residues. This CDR3 is CASSVDPWGDYGYTF. CDR3 coding DNA: TGTGCCAGCAGCGTAGACCCGTGGGGGGACTATGGCTACACCTTC.